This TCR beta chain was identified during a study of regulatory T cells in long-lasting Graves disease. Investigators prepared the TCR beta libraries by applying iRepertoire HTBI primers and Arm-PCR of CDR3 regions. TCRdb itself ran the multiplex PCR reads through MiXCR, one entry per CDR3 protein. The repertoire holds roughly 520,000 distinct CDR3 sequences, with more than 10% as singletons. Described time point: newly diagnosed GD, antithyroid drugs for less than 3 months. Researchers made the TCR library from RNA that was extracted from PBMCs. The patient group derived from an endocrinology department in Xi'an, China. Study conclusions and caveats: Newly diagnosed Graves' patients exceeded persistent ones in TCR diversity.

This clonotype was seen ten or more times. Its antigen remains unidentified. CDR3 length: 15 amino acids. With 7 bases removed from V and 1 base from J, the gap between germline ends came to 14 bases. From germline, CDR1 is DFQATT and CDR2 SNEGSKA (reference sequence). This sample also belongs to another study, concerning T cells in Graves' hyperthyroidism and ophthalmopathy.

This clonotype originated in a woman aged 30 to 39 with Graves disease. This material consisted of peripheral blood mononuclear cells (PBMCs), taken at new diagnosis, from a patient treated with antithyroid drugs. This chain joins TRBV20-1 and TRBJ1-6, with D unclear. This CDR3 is CSGKDGRSYNSPLHF. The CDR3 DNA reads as TGCAGTGGGAAGGACGGGCGATCCTATAATTCACCCCTCCACTTT.